The 11 T cell receptor beta chains below were found in one sample sequenced in a study of siplizumab effects on memory and regulatory T cells. Produced via immunoSEQ multiplex PCR; TCRdb's table is partial and in-frame only. Among more than 85,000 clones listed, roughly 91% were seen once. The source material was CD4+ T cells sorted from blood. These receptors came from a human donor in good health.

V usage is TRBV7-9 and J usage is TRBJ1-3; no reliable D call. The CDR3 has 14 amino acids. Germline V gene sequence: CDR1 SEHNR, CDR2 FQNEAQ (reference sequence). V was pared by 2 bases and J by 2 bases, with 7 bases between. DNA of the CDR3: TGTGCCAGCAGCTTACGCCGGGCTGGAAACACCATATATTTT. As protein: CASSLRRAGNTIYF.

The V call is TRBV4-1, the J call TRBJ2-1; D is unclear. V shed 1 base and J shed 0 bases, with 7 bases lying between them. There are 15 residues in the CDR3. CDR1 and CDR2 from the germline V gene are MGHRA and YSYEKL. CDR3 region: CASSQATFSYNEQFF. The CDR3 bases are TGCGCCAGCAGCCAAGCCACTTTCTCCTACAATGAGCAGTTCTTC.

This rearrangement joins TRBV7-3 to TRBJ1-1; D is possibly TRBD1 (5 bases). V lost 2 bases and J 7 bases, leaving 11 bases between the germline ends. Germline values: CDR1 SGHTA, CDR2 FQGTGA. The CDR3 length is 13 residues. The CDR3 DNA sequence: TGTGCCAGCAGCTTAGGCGGGACGGGTGAAGCTTTCTTT. This translates into CASSLGGTGEAFF.

This sequence joins TRBV7-9 and TRBJ2-7; D gene ambiguous. Trimming left V 2 bases short and J 1 base short, with 6 bases between. This CDR3 comprises 13 residues. Germline CDR1 and CDR2: SEHNR and FQNEAQ (reference sequence). The CDR3 nucleotides are TGTGCCAGCAGCTTAAGCCAGTCCTACGAGCAGTACTTC. It specifies CASSLSQSYEQYF.

The chain has TRBV5-6 and TRBJ1-4; D call uncertain. The germline V gene encodes CDR1 SGHDT and CDR2 YYEEEE. V lost 4 bases and J lost 0, with 13 bases in between. The CDR3 totals 16 residues. In nucleotides, the CDR3 is TGTGCCAGCAGCCTTGGAGATAGAACAACTAATGAAAAACTGTTTTTT. As protein: CASSLGDRTTNEKLFF.

The chain combines TRBV30 with TRBJ2-2; no definite D call. The CDR3 has 14 residues. Germline V gene data show CDR1 as GTSNPN and CDR2 as SVGIG (reference sequence). The V end lost 4 bases, the J end lost 0 bases, and 9 bases lay between the germline ends. The CDR3 reads CAWNAHPNTGELFF. The DNA of the CDR3 is TGTGCCTGGAACGCTCATCCGAACACCGGGGAGCTGTTTTTT.

The chain is built from TRBV19 and TRBJ2-3, with TRBD2 matching over 8 bases. Germline CDR1 LNHDA, CDR2 SQIVND (reference sequence). Trimming at V came to 1 base and at J to 1 base, leaving 1 base not matched to a gene. The CDR3 contains 15 residues. The CDR3 nucleotides are TGTGCCAGTAGTATAGGAGCGGGGGGCACAGATACGCAGTATTTT. This gives the protein CASSIGAGGTDTQYF.

CDR3 in amino acids: CASSPGRFLQETQYF. Here the CDR3 DNA reads TGTGCCAGCAGCCCTGGGAGGTTCTTACAAGAGACCCAGTACTTC. V usage is TRBV11-3 and J usage is TRBJ2-5, with D perhaps matching TRBD2 (6 bases). Germline V gene data show CDR1 as SGHNT and CDR2 as YENEEA. V was pared by 5 bases and J by 2 bases, with 15 bases between. This CDR3 comprises 15 residues. Supplemented by reference TRBV11-3 and TRBJ2-5, the full variable domain reads EAGVVQSPRYKIIEKKQPVAFWCNPISGHNTLYWYLQNLGQGPELLIRYENEEAVDDSQLPKDRFSAERLKGVDSTLKIQPAELGDSAVYLCASSPGRFLQETQYFGPGTRLLVL.

V and J are TRBV4-1 and TRBJ2-1; TRBD2 agrees at 8 bases. J gave up 6 bases and V 4 bases, and 11 bases lay outside the gene matches. The CDR3 runs to 16 residues. CDR1 is MGHRA and CDR2 is YSYEKL in the germline V gene. CDR3 loop: CASSRGPGLVGNEQFF. CDR3 nucleotides: TGCGCCAGCAGCCGAGGCCCGGGACTAGTGGGCAATGAGCAGTTCTTC.

This chain links TRBV4-2 with TRBJ2-2, with D tentatively TRBD1 (8 bases). V lost 5 bases and J 4 bases, leaving 17 bases between the germline ends. Germline CDR1 reads LGHNA; CDR2 reads YNFKEQ. The CDR3 is 16 residues long. The CDR3 coding sequence is TGTGCCAGCAGCTATTATACAGGGGGGGGCACCGGGGAGCTGTTTTTT. It encodes CASSYYTGGGTGELFF.

The genes are TRBV5-1 and TRBJ2-3; 9 nucleotides agree with TRBD2. V shed 0 bases, J shed 6 bases, and the junction held 5 bases outside the gene matches. The germline CDR1 and CDR2 sequences are SGHRS and YFSETQ. The CDR3 is made up of 15 amino acids. CDR3 DNA sequence: TGCGCCAGCAGCTTGGGACTAGCGGTTTTTGATACGCAGTATTTT. Protein product: CASSLGLAVFDTQYF.